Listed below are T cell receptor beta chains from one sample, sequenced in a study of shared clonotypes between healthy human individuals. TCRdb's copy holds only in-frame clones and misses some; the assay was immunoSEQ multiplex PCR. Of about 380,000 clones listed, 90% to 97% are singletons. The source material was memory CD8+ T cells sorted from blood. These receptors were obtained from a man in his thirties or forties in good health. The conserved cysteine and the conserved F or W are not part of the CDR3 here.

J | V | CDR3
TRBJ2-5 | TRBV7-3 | ASSLSGYQETQY
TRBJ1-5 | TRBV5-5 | ASSPQGYSNQPQH
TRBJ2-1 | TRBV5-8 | ASSLGFEQF
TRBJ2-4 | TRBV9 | ASSPQQGWYIQY
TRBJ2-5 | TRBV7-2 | ASSLEGLRQETQY
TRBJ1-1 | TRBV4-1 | ASSQPSRGTTEAF
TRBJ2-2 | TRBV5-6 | ASSRPRASTGELF
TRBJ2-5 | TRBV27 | ASRLTGSWPDQETQY
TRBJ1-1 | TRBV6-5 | ASSFQANTEAF
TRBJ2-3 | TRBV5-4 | ASSLDQSTDTQY
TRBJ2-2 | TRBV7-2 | ASSLGRRTGELF
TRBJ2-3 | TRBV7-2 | ASSNGIRGADTQY
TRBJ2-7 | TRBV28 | ASSLTGVEQY
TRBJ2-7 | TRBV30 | AWSVGHSYEQY
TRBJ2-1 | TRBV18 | ASSPGQPSYNEQF
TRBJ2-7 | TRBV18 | ASSPRGPLLSYEQY
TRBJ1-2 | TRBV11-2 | ASSGGQGDGYT
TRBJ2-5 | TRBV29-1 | SVELRGLAVQETQY
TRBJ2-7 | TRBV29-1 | SVDPQLCLAGNRGHEQY
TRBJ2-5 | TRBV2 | ASSRTGKETQY
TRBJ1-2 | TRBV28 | ASTMGRGYGYT
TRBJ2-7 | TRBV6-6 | ASSYPWTSGSPEQY
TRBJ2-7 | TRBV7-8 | ASSPLAGVRGSYEQY
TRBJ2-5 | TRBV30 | AWSRRGGRETQY
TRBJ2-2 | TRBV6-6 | ASKQGTGELF
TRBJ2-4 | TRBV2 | ASSKDRNIQY
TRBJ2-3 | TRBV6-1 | ASRSGVMGTDTQY
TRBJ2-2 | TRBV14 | ASSPPEGVHGELF
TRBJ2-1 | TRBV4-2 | ASSQDLAGGRNEQF